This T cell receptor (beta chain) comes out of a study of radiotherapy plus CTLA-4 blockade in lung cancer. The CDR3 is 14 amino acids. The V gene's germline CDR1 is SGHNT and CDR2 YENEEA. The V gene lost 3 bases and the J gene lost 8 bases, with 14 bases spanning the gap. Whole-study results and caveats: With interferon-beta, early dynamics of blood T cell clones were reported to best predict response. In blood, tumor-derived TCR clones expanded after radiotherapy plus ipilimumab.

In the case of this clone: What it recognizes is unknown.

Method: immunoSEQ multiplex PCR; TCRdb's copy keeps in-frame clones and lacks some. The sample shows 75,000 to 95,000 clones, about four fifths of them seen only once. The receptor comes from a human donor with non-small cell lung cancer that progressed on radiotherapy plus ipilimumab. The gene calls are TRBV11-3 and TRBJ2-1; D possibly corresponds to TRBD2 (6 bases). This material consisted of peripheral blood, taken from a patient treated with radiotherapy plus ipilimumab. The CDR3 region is CASSFQTSPDEQFF. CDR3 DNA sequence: TGTGCCAGCAGCTTTCAGACTAGTCCGGATGAGCAGTTCTTC.